This T cell receptor beta chain is from a study of T cell repertoires in cytomegalovirus infection. Study overall: Public TCR beta signatures indicated both CMV infection and matching HLA type.

General study points: Accumulated public TCR beta family frequency recognized individuals carrying CMV together with the relevant HLA. The study found HLA-C-restricted CMV-specific TCR beta clonotypes dominating the ex vivo response.

The germline V and J ends were trimmed by 1 base and 2 bases, with 6 bases remaining between them. The germline V gene encodes CDR1 SGHTA and CDR2 FQGNSA. The CDR3 extends over 14 amino acids. This clonotype was recorded many times. Antigen specificity is unknown. TCRdb processed the reads anew with MiXCR; each CDR3 protein has one entry. The repertoire consists of 70,000 to 75,000 distinct CDR3 sequences, with more than 3% occurring once and the leading ten covering roughly 22%. The chain employs TRBV7-2 and TRBJ1-5; D remains unclear. This receptor was taken from a human donor in good health (CMV status not recorded). Some clones in this sample may be carry-over from other donors' samples. Sequenced material: PBMCs. CDR3 nucleotide sequence: TGTGCCAGCAGCTTAGGGGATGGCAATCAGCCCCAGCATTTT. This codes for CASSLGDGNQPQHF.